These 9 T cell receptor beta chains were all obtained from the same sample, sequenced in a study of blood T cells in healthy people across ages (dated by TCRdb to the mid-2010s). The protocol used for the library was 5' RACE. The sample was run on an Illumina HiSeq 2500. A second PCR of about 6 to 12 cycles was run with a J-beta primer mix and a sample-barcoded 5' primer. TCRdb's own reprocessing of the public reads used fastp at Q25 and MiXCR and kept productive beta chains. When rows share a CDR3 protein, they turn into one entry using the most common DNA and genes. In this sample the table shows more than 1 million distinct CDR3 sequences, less than 50% of which occur a single time. Clones ranked in the top ten supply around 18% of the sample. The specimen sequenced was blood. Every receptor here comes from a woman aged 55-69 years in good health.

The chain has TRBV20-1 and TRBJ2-5; no definite D call. CDR3 length: 13 residues. In germline, CDR1 is DFQATT, CDR2 SNEGSKA (reference sequence). Trimming took off 0 bases at V and 5 bases at J, with 10 bases between the two ends. The chain's CDR3 is CSARDEFRETQYF. The CDR3 DNA reads TGCAGTGCTAGAGATGAGTTCCGTGAGACCCAGTACTTC.

This chain connects TRBV29-1 to TRBJ2-7, with 8 bases matching TRBD2. The CDR3 runs to 14 residues. Germline trimming cut 6 bases from V and 7 bases from J; bases unmatched to any gene: 14. Looked up from germline, CDR1 is SQVTM and CDR2 is ANQGSEA. The CDR3 reads CSVLGLADYNEQYF. CDR3 nucleotides: TGCAGCGTCCTCGGACTAGCAGATTACAATGAGCAGTACTTC.

The chain uses TRBV27 and TRBJ2-5; D is unclear. V was pared by 3 bases and J by 1 base, with 21 bases between. This CDR3 spans 18 amino acids. Germline V CDR1 and CDR2: MNHEY, SMNVEV (reference sequence). CDR3 in amino acids: CASSFATWSGAVQETQYF. DNA for the CDR3: TGTGCCAGCAGTTTTGCCACTTGGTCAGGCGCGGTCCAAGAGACCCAGTACTTC.

J is TRBJ2-4 and V is TRBV6-5; D possibly corresponds to TRBD1 (6 bases). This CDR3 is built from 16 residues. Germline-derived CDR1 and CDR2 are MNHEY and SVGAGI. V lost 4 bases and J 0 bases, leaving 13 bases between the germline ends. CDR3 DNA: TGTGCCAGCAGTTCCCAGGGGCAAGTAGCCAAAAACATTCAGTACTTC. Protein product: CASSSQGQVAKNIQYF.

V usage is TRBV7-9 and J usage is TRBJ1-1, with unresolved D. The V and J ends lost 5 bases and 8 bases respectively, with 12 bases between them. Germline V gives CDR1 SEHNR, CDR2 FQNEAQ (reference sequence). The CDR3 is made up of 12 amino acids. In DNA form, the CDR3 reads TGTGCCAGCAGCCCATCAACCGACGAAGCTTTCTTT. It yields the protein CASSPSTDEAFF.

V and J are TRBV20-1 and TRBJ2-1; TRBD1 is a possible D gene (6 bases). With 0 bases removed from V and 6 bases from J, the gap between germline ends came to 18 bases. Germline V gene lookup returns CDR1 DFQATT and CDR2 SNEGSKA (reference sequence). The CDR3 has 16 amino acids. The CDR3 loop reads CSARDGGGITRNEQFF. CDR3 DNA sequence: TGCAGTGCTAGAGATGGTGGGGGCATAACCCGCAATGAGCAGTTCTTC.

The chain has TRBV5-1 and TRBJ2-1, with 11 bases fitting TRBD2. The CDR3 totals 16 residues. With 6 bases clipped from V and 8 bases from J, the junction kept 13 bases outside the gene matches. Germline V gene sequence: CDR1 SGHRS, CDR2 YFSETQ. The CDR3 protein is CASIPGLAAVRDEQFF. CDR3 sequence (DNA): TGCGCCAGCATTCCGGGACTAGCGGCCGTTAGGGATGAGCAGTTCTTC.

The chain recombines TRBV27 with TRBJ1-2; no clear D gene. Trimming pared 5 bases from V and 1 base from J, leaving 23 bases between. CDR3 length equals 18 residues. Germline lookup yields CDR1 MNHEY and CDR2 SMNVEV (reference sequence). CDR3 nucleotides: TGTGCCAGCAGTCGAGGGAGGGCTCCGGGATCCAGTAACTATGGCTACACCTTC. It yields the protein CASSRGRAPGSSNYGYTF.

This chain connects TRBV27 to TRBJ2-1; 8 bases fit TRBD2. CDR1 and CDR2 (germline): MNHEY, SMNVEV (reference sequence). The junction had 22 bases not matched to a gene; V was cut back by 8 bases and J by 7 bases. The CDR3 has 18 residues. For the CDR3, the DNA is TGTGCCAGCTCCGCCCGGCAAACCTCGGGACTAGGTGGTAATGAGCAGTTCTTC. Its translation: CASSARQTSGLGGNEQFF.